This T cell receptor (beta chain) was identified in a study of control samples from healthy donors and cancer patients. V lost 2 bases and J lost 10; bases outside the gene matches: 5. Germline V gene sequence: CDR1 SGHRS, CDR2 YFSETQ. The CDR3 totals 13 residues. Sequencing used immunoSEQ multiplex PCR; TCRdb keeps in-frame clones, though not all of them. The sample carries tens of thousands of clones, about 90% recorded once. The TCR originated in a woman in her sixties or seventies with head and neck cancer. The chain joins TRBV5-1 to TRBJ2-1, with 8 positions matching TRBD2. Sequencing used PBMCs. CDR3 residues: CASSLSGSQEQFF. CDR3 DNA: TGCGCCAGCAGCTTAAGCGGGAGTCAGGAGCAGTTCTTC.